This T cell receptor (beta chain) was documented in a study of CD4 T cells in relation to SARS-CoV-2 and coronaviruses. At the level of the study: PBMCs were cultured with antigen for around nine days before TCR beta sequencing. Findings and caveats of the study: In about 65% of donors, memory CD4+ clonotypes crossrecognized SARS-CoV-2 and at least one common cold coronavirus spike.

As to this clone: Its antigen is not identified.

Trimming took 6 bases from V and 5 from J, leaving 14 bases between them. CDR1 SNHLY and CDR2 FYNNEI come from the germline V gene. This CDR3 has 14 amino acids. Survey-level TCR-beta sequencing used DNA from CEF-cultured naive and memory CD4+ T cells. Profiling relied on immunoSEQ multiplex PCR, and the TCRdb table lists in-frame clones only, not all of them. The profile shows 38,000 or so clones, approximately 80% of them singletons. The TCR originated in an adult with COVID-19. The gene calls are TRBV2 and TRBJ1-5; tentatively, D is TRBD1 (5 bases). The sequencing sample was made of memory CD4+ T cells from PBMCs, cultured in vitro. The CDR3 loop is CASREGLNHQPQHF. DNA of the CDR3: TGTGCCAGCAGAGAGGGACTCAATCATCAGCCCCAGCATTTT. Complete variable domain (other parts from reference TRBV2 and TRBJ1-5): EPEVTQTPSHQVTQMGQEVILRCVPISNHLYFYWYRQILGQKVEFLVSFYNNEISEKSEIFDDQFSVERPDGSNFTLKIRSTKLEDSAMYFCASREGLNHQPQHFGDGTRLSIL.